The rows below give T cell receptor beta chains drawn from one sample of a study of cytomegalovirus exposure and HLA in healthy donors. Some clones are missing from TCRdb's copy, which holds only in-frame ones; the method was immunoSEQ multiplex PCR. The data contain tens of thousands of clones, 84% of them singletons. Specimen: PBMCs. The source of these receptors is a young woman in good health and CMV-seronegative. Both conserved end residues are part of each CDR3. Each record gives: V gene, J gene, clone size, D gene, CDR3 DNA, CDR3 protein. D genes are given only for firm matches. The listing skips clone size in some rows; elsewhere it reads once, few, many or a size class.

TRBV4-3,TRBJ1-4,-,TRBD1,TGCGCCAGCAGCCAAGGGACAGGAACTAATGAAAAACTGTTTTTT,CASSQGTGTNEKLFF
TRBV19,TRBJ1-3,-,-,TGTGCCAGTAGCAGGGAAGTTGGAAACACCATATATTTT,CASSREVGNTIYF
TRBV6-4,TRBJ1-1,once,-,TGTGCCAGCAGGCCAGGGAACAGTGCGAACACTGAAGCTTTCTTT,CASRPGNSANTEAFF
TRBV15,TRBJ1-1,-,-,TGTGCCACCAGCAGAGATAGCGGACGGTGTGGAGCTTTCTTT,CATSRDSGRCGAFF
TRBV5-5,TRBJ1-5,-,TRBD1,TGTGCCAGCAGCGCCGGGACAGGGAGCTATAGCAATCAGCCCCAGCATTTT,CASSAGTGSYSNQPQHF
TRBV5-1,TRBJ1-2,-,-,TGCGCCAGCAGCTTGAAGTTCGGGGACTATGGCTACACCTTC,CASSLKFGDYGYTF
TRBV11-2,TRBJ2-7,-,-,TGTGCCAGCAGCTTACTGGGCAGGGAAAACTACGAGCAGTACTTC,CASSLLGRENYEQYF
TRBV11-2,TRBJ2-1,-,TRBD1,TGTGCCAGCAGCCGCCGCAACCGGGACAGGGTCTACAATGAGCAGTTCTTC,CASSRRNRDRVYNEQFF
TRBV6-5,TRBJ2-7,-,TRBD2,TGTGCCAGCAGTTACGGGACTAGCTCTTACGAGCAGTACTTC,CASSYGTSSYEQYF
TRBV10-3,TRBJ1-5,-,-,TGTGCCATCAGTGGGGCCGTGGATCAGCCCCAGCATTTT,CAISGAVDQPQHF
TRBV7-3,TRBJ2-1,-,-,TGTGCCAGCAGCGAAGGACATGACTCCTACAATGAGCAGTTCTTC,CASSEGHDSYNEQFF
TRBV27,TRBJ2-7,-,TRBD1,TGTGCCAGCAGTAAGACCGGGACAGGGTTTTACGAGCAGTACTTC,CASSKTGTGFYEQYF
TRBV9,TRBJ2-5,-,-,TGTGCCAGCAGCGGATCGGGCTTCTCGGGGGAGACCCAGTACTTC,CASSGSGFSGETQYF
TRBV5-8,TRBJ2-1,-,-,TGTGCCAGCAGCTTGACTAGCTCCTACAATGAGCAGTTCTTC,CASSLTSSYNEQFF
TRBV4-2,TRBJ1-6,-,-,TGTGCCAGCAGCCAAGGTGCAGAAAATTCACCCCTCCACTTT,CASSQGAENSPLHF
TRBV7-3,TRBJ1-1,-,-,TGTGCCAGCAGCTTCCTTGACAGCCTGAGCAACACTGAAGCTTTCTTT,CASSFLDSLSNTEAFF
TRBV7-6,TRBJ1-3,-,-,TGTGCCAGCAGCATGACACGGGGGACTGGAAACACCATATATTTT,CASSMTRGTGNTIYF
TRBV27,TRBJ2-2,-,TRBD2,TGTGCCAGCAGTTTGACTAGCGGTCCCCCCGGGGAGCTGTTTTTT,CASSLTSGPPGELFF
TRBV4-1,TRBJ1-1,few,-,TGCGCCACCCGAAGAGCAGGGATACGAGCTTTCTTT,CATRRAGIRAFF
TRBV5-6,TRBJ1-1,medium-sized,-,TGTGCCAGCAGCTTGGGCAGGAACACTGAAGCTTTCTTT,CASSLGRNTEAFF
TRBV7-9,TRBJ2-5,-,TRBD2,TGTGCCAGCAGCTTAGGACTAGCGGAAGAGACCCAGTACTTC,CASSLGLAEETQYF
TRBV2,TRBJ1-5,-,TRBD1,TGTGCCAGCAGTGCCCAGACAGGGAATAGCAATCAGCCCCAGCATTTT,CASSAQTGNSNQPQHF
TRBV6-4,TRBJ2-1,-,TRBD2,TGTGCCAGCAGTGACTCACGACTAGCGGGTAGTAATGAGCAGTTCTTC,CASSDSRLAGSNEQFF
TRBV7-2,TRBJ2-1,-,TRBD2,TGTGCCAGCAGCTCACCTAGCGGGGCATTCAATGAGCAGTTCTTC,CASSSPSGAFNEQFF
TRBV5-3,TRBJ2-7,-,-,TGTGCCAGAAGCCCGGGTAGGAGCTCCTACGAGCAGTACTTC,CARSPGRSSYEQYF
TRBV7-3,TRBJ2-7,-,-,TGTGCCAGCAGCTTACTGGGTGCGGGCGAGCAGTACTTC,CASSLLGAGEQYF
TRBV9,TRBJ1-1,-,-,TGTGCCAGCAGCGTGGGCAGGGGCGACACTGAAGCTTTCTTT,CASSVGRGDTEAFF
TRBV29-1,TRBJ2-3,-,-,TGCAGCGCTGATCAACTAGTATTAGATACGCAGTATTTT,CSADQLVLDTQYF
TRBV5-6,TRBJ2-2,-,-,TGTGCCAGCAGCTTGTTACAGGAGCTGTTTTTT,CASSLLQELFF
TRBV7-2,TRBJ1-2,-,-,TGTGCCAGCAGCTTAGTGAGAGGGATCACTAACTATGGCTACCCCTTC,CASSLVRGITNYGYPF
TRBV19,TRBJ2-1,-,-,TGTGCCAGTAGAGGGGTCATCGGGACTCCCTACAATGAGCAGTTCTTC,CASRGVIGTPYNEQFF
TRBV1,TRBJ2-1,once,-,TGCACCAAAGCGGGAGTGAAGTTCTTC,CTKAGVKFF
TRBV30,TRBJ1-1,-,-,TGTGCCTGGAGTGTCTCTAACACTGAAGCTTTCTTT,CAWSVSNTEAFF
TRBV28,TRBJ1-1,-,-,TGTGCCAGCAGTCCAGACAGGGAAGCTTTCTTT,CASSPDREAFF
TRBV7-3,TRBJ1-1,once,-,TGTGCCAGCAGCTTATCTCTAAGTGAGAACACTGAAGCTTTCTTT,CASSLSLSENTEAFF
TRBV18,TRBJ2-3,-,-,TGTGCCAGCTCACCATCCTCTTCAGGGTTGAGTACGCAGTATTTT,CASSPSSSGLSTQYF
TRBV5-1,TRBJ1-1,-,-,TGCGCCAGCAGCCTCCAGGGAAGAAATGAAGCTTTCTTT,CASSLQGRNEAFF
TRBV2,TRBJ2-7,once,-,TGTGCCAGCAGTGAAGGTCTCGGCGCCGGGGTCGAGCAGTACTTC,CASSEGLGAGVEQYF
TRBV4-1,TRBJ2-7,-,TRBD2,TGCGCCAGCAGCCAAGCGGCGGGGGGCCTCATCTACGAGCAGTACTTC,CASSQAAGGLIYEQYF
TRBV25-1,TRBJ1-2,-,-,TGTGCCAGCAGTGACCGCACAGGTGTTCTCGATGGCTACACCTTC,CASSDRTGVLDGYTF
TRBV15,TRBJ1-1,-,-,TGTGCCACCAGCACTGACAGGATGAACACTGAAGCTTTCTTT,CATSTDRMNTEAFF
TRBV25-1,TRBJ2-5,-,TRBD1,TGTGCCAGCAGTACGGACAGGGGTCGGCAAGAGACCCAGTACTTC,CASSTDRGRQETQYF
TRBV29-1,TRBJ2-5,-,-,TGCACCTCCTGGAAAGGGGAGGCCCAGTACTTC,CTSWKGEAQYF
TRBV6-5,TRBJ2-1,once,-,TGTGCCAGCAGTCGCGAGCGGGCACATGAGCAGTTCTTC,CASSRERAHEQFF
TRBV19,TRBJ1-2,-,-,TGTGCCAGTAGTCCTCTAGACGGCGCTAACTATGGCTACACCTTC,CASSPLDGANYGYTF